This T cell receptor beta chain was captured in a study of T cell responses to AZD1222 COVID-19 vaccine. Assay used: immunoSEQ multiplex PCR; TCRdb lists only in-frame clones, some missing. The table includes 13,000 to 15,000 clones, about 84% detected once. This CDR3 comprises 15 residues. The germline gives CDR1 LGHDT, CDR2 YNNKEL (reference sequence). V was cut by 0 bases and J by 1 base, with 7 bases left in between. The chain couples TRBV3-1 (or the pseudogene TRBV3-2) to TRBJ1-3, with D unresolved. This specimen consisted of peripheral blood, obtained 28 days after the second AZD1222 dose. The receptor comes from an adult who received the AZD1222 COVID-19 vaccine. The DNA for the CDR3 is TGTGCCAGCAGCCAAGATACCGGATCTGGAAACACCATATATTTT. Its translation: CASSQDTGSGNTIYF.